One sample yielded the 23 T cell receptor beta chains listed below, sequenced in a study of early T cells in non-severe SARS-CoV-2 infection (dated by TCRdb to the early 2020s). The library was produced with 5' RACE. TCRdb names NextSeq 500 as the instrument used. Using fastp trimming at Q25 and MiXCR clonotype assembly, TCRdb reanalyzed the public sequencing data and kept in-frame beta chains. CDR3 protein sequences are deduplicated, and each keeps its most common genes and DNA. Within this sample are under 70,000 distinct CDR3 sequences, with 15% of them counted one time only. Jointly, the top ten make up approximately 11% of the sample. The sequencing here drew on whole blood, taken at baseline. Receptor source: an adult who was a healthcare worker with PCR-confirmed SARS-CoV-2 infection or an uninfected control (not recorded which).

The genes are TRBV13 and TRBJ2-7; 7 positions agree with TRBD2. The length of the CDR3 is 12 residues. Per the germline V gene, CDR1 is PRHDT and CDR2 is FYEKMQ (reference sequence). V gave up 5 bases and J gave up 6 bases; unmatched junction bases: 4. The CDR3 DNA follows: TGTGCCAGCAGCCCGCCGGGGGGCGAGCAGTACTTC. Its translation is CASSPPGGEQYF.

This rearrangement joins TRBV14 to TRBJ1-2; 7 bases match TRBD1. The germline gives CDR1 SGHDN, CDR2 FVKESK. The CDR3 has 14 residues. V dropped 2 bases and J dropped 3; count of bases not matched to a gene: 3. CDR3 DNA: TGTGCCAGCAGCCAATACCAGGGGGACTATGGCTACACCTTC. Translated, it gives CASSQYQGDYGYTF.

This clonotype was detected only a few times. The chain is built from TRBV5-1 and TRBJ1-1; no definite D call. V was trimmed by 3 bases and J by 4 bases, leaving 13 bases between them. CDR1 and CDR2 from the germline V gene are SGHRS and YFSETQ. This CDR3 is built from 14 residues. The CDR3 DNA reads TGCGCCAGCAGCTCCCTCCCGGAAGGCACTGAAGCTTTCTTT. Translated: CASSSLPEGTEAFF.

The chain couples TRBV11-2 to TRBJ2-2; no clear D. Trimming stripped 0 bases from V and 7 bases from J, with 6 bases between. Germline V gives CDR1 SGHAT, CDR2 FQNNGV. This CDR3 region has 13 residues. The CDR3 is CASSLESGGELFF. For the CDR3, the DNA is TGTGCCAGCAGCTTAGAATCCGGCGGGGAGCTGTTTTTT.

V is TRBV6-1 and J is TRBJ2-1; no clear D. Trimming took 4 bases from V and 4 from J, leaving 8 bases between them. The CDR3 covers 13 residues. Germline CDR1 reads MNHNS; CDR2 reads SASEGT. CDR3 region: CASSGLMYNEQFF. The CDR3 DNA follows: TGTGCCAGCAGTGGACTTATGTACAATGAGCAGTTCTTC.

The chain carries TRBV6-1 and TRBJ1-1; D call uncertain. This CDR3 contains 13 residues. V dropped 3 bases and J dropped 1 base, with 6 bases sitting between them. Germline V gene sequence: CDR1 MNHNS, CDR2 SASEGT. The CDR3 bases are TGTGCCAGCAGTGATTCAGGGAACACTGAAGCTTTCTTT. Translated: CASSDSGNTEAFF.

This clonotype was seen repeatedly, ten times or more. The V gene is TRBV27, the J gene TRBJ2-1; D gene uncertain. Germline CDR1 and CDR2: MNHEY and SMNVEV (reference sequence). V lost 0 bases, J lost 6 bases, and 9 bases lay in between. This CDR3 has 14 amino acids. The CDR3 DNA sequence: TGTGCCAGCAGTTTATCACGCTACCTCAATGAGCAGTTCTTC. Amino acid sequence: CASSLSRYLNEQFF.

This clonotype has more than one count but fewer than ten. The chain combines TRBV24-1 with TRBJ2-3; 12 nucleotides line up with TRBD2. This CDR3 region has 15 residues. V gave up 3 bases and J gave up 8 bases; unmatched junction bases: 5. The germline V gene encodes CDR1 KGHDR and CDR2 SFDVKD. CDR3 sequence reads: CATSDPSGRAGTQYF. DNA for the CDR3: TGTGCCACCAGTGATCCTAGCGGGAGGGCCGGTACGCAGTATTTT.

This clonotype was detected ten times or more. The chain employs TRBV9 and TRBJ2-1; no clear D. Germline-derived CDR1 and CDR2 are SGDLS and YYNGEE. The germline V and J ends were trimmed by 4 bases and 0 bases, with 8 bases remaining between them. The length of the CDR3 is 14 residues. CDR3 protein: CASSPRTSYNEQFF. The CDR3 DNA sequence: TGTGCCAGCAGCCCCCGCACCTCCTACAATGAGCAGTTCTTC.

This clonotype was seen many times. CDR3 protein: CASSWATEQFF. The CDR3, as DNA: TGTGCCAGCAGTTGGGCGACTGAGCAGTTCTTC. The chain has TRBV28 and TRBJ2-1, with D uncertain. Germline loops: CDR1 MDHEN, CDR2 SYDVKM. V lost 4 bases, J lost 9 bases, and 7 bases lay in between. CDR3 size: 11 residues. The full variable domain, rest sourced from reference TRBV28 and TRBJ2-1, is DVKVTQSSRYLVKRTGEKVFLECVQDMDHENMFWYRQDPGLGLRLIYFSYDVKMKEKGDIPEGYSVSREKKERFSLILESASTNQTSMYLCASSWATEQFFGPGTRLTVL.

The chain employs TRBV11-2 and TRBJ2-1; the D gene is possibly TRBD2 (6 bases). Germline CDR1 reads SGHAT; CDR2 reads FQNNGV. The CDR3 is made up of 19 amino acids. Trimming cost V 5 bases and J 1 base, with 24 bases left between them. The CDR3 nucleotides read TGTGCCAGCAGCCCAACCGGGAGTTGGAGAATGGGGTCCTACAATGAGCAGTTCTTC. It encodes CASSPTGSWRMGSYNEQFF. Based on the CDR3 plus reference TRBV11-2 and TRBJ2-1, the full variable domain is EAGVAQSPRYKIIEKRQSVAFWCNPISGHATLYWYQQILGQGPKLLIQFQNNGVVDDSQLPKDRFSAERLKGVDSTLKIQPAKLEDSAVYLCASSPTGSWRMGSYNEQFFGPGTRLTVL.

V is TRBV18 and J is TRBJ2-7; a weak D match, TRBD1 (5 bases). Germline assignment: CDR1 KGHSH and CDR2 LQKENI. This CDR3 is built from 13 residues. V was clipped by 5 bases and J by 2 bases, with 10 bases between them. The DNA for the CDR3 is TGTGCCAGCTCATATCCAGGGCCCTACGAGCAGTACTTC. This translates into CASSYPGPYEQYF. The full variable domain, rest sourced from reference TRBV18 and TRBJ2-7, is NAGVMQNPRHLVRRRGQEARLRCSPMKGHSHVYWYRQLPEEGLKFMVYLQKENIIDESGMPKERFSAEFPKEGPSILRIQQVVRGDSAAYFCASSYPGPYEQYFGPGTRLTVT.

This sequence joins TRBV20-1 and TRBJ2-2; D might be TRBD1 or TRBD2, each matching 5 bases. Germline CDR1 reads DFQATT; CDR2 reads SNEGSKA (reference sequence). V lost 5 bases to trimming and J lost 5 bases, with 12 bases between them. The CDR3 consists of 13 residues. This CDR3 is CSAGGRGTGELFF. The CDR3 DNA follows: TGCAGTGCTGGGGGACGGGGAACCGGGGAGCTGTTTTTT.

This clonotype is classed as medium-sized (0.01 to 0.1%). The DNA for the CDR3 is TGTGCCAGCCTTTCCGTTCGGGCTAGCGACGAGCAGTACTTC. This codes for CASLSVRASDEQYF. This rearrangement joins TRBV2 to TRBJ2-7; D is perhaps TRBD2 (6 bases). V was cut by 8 bases and J by 5 bases, with 19 bases left in between. Germline loops: CDR1 SNHLY, CDR2 FYNNEI. The CDR3 totals 14 residues.

This chain uses TRBV9 with TRBJ1-1, with D unresolved. The germline V gene has CDR1 SGDLS and CDR2 YYNGEE. The CDR3 runs to 13 residues. V lost 3 bases and J 1 base, leaving 7 bases between the germline ends. The CDR3, as DNA: TGTGCCAGCAGCGCCCCATCGAACACTGAAGCTTTCTTT. Translating gives CASSAPSNTEAFF.

V gene TRBV11-2 combines with J gene TRBJ2-3; D not certain. The CDR3 is 13 amino acids. Germline CDR1 SGHAT, CDR2 FQNNGV. The V end lost 5 bases, the J end lost 4 bases, and 10 bases lay between the germline ends. As DNA, the CDR3 is TGTGCCAGCAGCCCGCCGGCAGCAGATACGCAGTATTTT. Amino acid sequence: CASSPPAADTQYF. The full variable domain, rest sourced from reference TRBV11-2 and TRBJ2-3, is EAGVAQSPRYKIIEKRQSVAFWCNPISGHATLYWYQQILGQGPKLLIQFQNNGVVDDSQLPKDRFSAERLKGVDSTLKIQPAKLEDSAVYLCASSPPAADTQYFGPGTRLTVL.

The rearrangement links TRBV10-2 to TRBJ2-3; D is perhaps TRBD1 (5 bases). Germline loops: CDR1 WSHSY, CDR2 SAAADI. This CDR3 contains 14 residues. Trimming cost V 3 bases and J 0 bases, with 7 bases left between them. The DNA of the CDR3 is TGCGCCAGCAGTGACAGGGCAAGCACAGATACGCAGTATTTT. The encoded protein is CASSDRASTDTQYF.

The rearrangement joins TRBV3-1 to TRBJ2-7; D ambiguous. The ends were cut back, 3 bases at V and 3 bases at J, with 12 bases in the middle. This CDR3 comprises 14 residues. Germline V lookup: CDR1 LGHDT, CDR2 YNNKEL (reference sequence). CDR3 nucleotides: TGTGCCAGCAGCCAGCCCCTTAGGAGCTACGAGCAGTACTTC. Translated: CASSQPLRSYEQYF.

Comment on this clonotype: The conserved phenylalanine or tryptophan normally closing the CDR3 is absent here, so this likely arose from a read error. The rearrangement links TRBV12-3 or TRBV12-4 to TRBJ2-1; D is uncertain. The CDR3 loop spans 15 amino acids. Trimming left V 6 bases short and J 5 bases short, with 17 bases between. CDR3 region: CASSPELTRHNEQFI. CDR3 in DNA: TGTGCCAGCAGCCCGGAGTTAACAAGGCACAATGAGCAGTTCATC.

The DNA for the CDR3 is TGTGCCAGCAGCCAAGTTCCAGCGGGGGCAAACACCGGGGAGCTGTTTTTT. Protein product: CASSQVPAGANTGELFF. The chain employs TRBV3-1 and TRBJ2-2; TRBD2 aligns across 8 bases. From germline, CDR1 is LGHDT and CDR2 YNNKEL (reference sequence). V trimming: 1 base; J trimming: 2 bases; junction bases outside the gene matches: 6. The CDR3 is 17 amino acids. The full variable domain, in which reference TRBV3-1 and TRBJ2-2 provide the parts outside the CDR3, is DTAVSQTPKYLVTQMGNDKSIKCEQNLGHDTMYWYKQDSKKFLKIMFSYNNKELIINETVPNRFSPKSPDKAHLNLHINSLELGDSAVYFCASSQVPAGANTGELFFGEGSRLTVL.

The chain recombines TRBV5-1 with TRBJ1-6, with 7 positions matching TRBD1. CDR3 length equals 14 residues. The J segment lost 8 bases and the V segment lost 4 bases, leaving 6 bases of the junction unmatched. Germline CDR1 reads SGHRS; CDR2 reads YFSETQ. CDR3 region: CASSTTGEDSPLHF. The CDR3 nucleotides are TGCGCCAGCAGCACTACAGGGGAAGATTCACCCCTCCACTTT.

This clonotype was found many times. This sequence joins TRBV12-3 or TRBV12-4 and TRBJ1-6; 7 bases are shared with TRBD1. CDR3 size: 13 residues. V shed 5 bases and J 8 bases; nucleotides not matched to a gene: 3. The DNA for the CDR3 is TGTGCCAGCAGTCCCACAGGGGATTCACCCCTCCACTTT. Its translation: CASSPTGDSPLHF.

This rearrangement joins TRBV11-1 to TRBJ1-5; the D gene is possibly TRBD1 (5 bases). The ends were cut back, 4 bases at V and 5 bases at J, with 12 bases in the middle. Looked up from germline, CDR1 is SGHAT and CDR2 is FQDESV (reference sequence). The CDR3 has 14 amino acids. The CDR3 nucleotides are TGTGCCAGCAGCTCCTCCCCGGGGGATCAGCCCCAGCATTTT. Translating gives CASSSSPGDQPQHF.